The rows below give T cell receptor beta chains drawn from one sample of a study of blood T cell repertoires in COVID-19. Some clones are missing from TCRdb's copy, which holds only in-frame ones; the method was immunoSEQ multiplex PCR. The sample records a few hundred thousand clones, approximately 81% being singletons. Sequenced sample: peripheral blood. All receptors come from a woman under 30 with acute or convalescent COVID-19. Both conserved end residues are part of each CDR3. A D gene is named only where the DNA matches it firmly. Size tells how often a clone was seen (once, few, many) or the class of an expanded clone, and some rows leave it out.

d_call clone_size j_call v_call cdr3_aa cdr3_nt
TRBD2 NA TRBJ2-7 TRBV4-1 CASSQDRSPSGRFYEQYF TGCGCCAGCAGCCAAGATCGATCCCCCAGCGGGAGGTTTTACGAGCAGTACTTC
TRBD2 NA TRBJ2-1 TRBV10-3 CAISQLAMGSYNEQFF TGTGCCATCAGTCAACTAGCGATGGGTTCCTACAATGAGCAGTTCTTC
NA NA TRBJ1-4 TRBV15 CATSRALTTTNEKLFF TGTGCCACCAGCAGAGCCCTGACAACAACTAATGAAAAACTGTTTTTT
NA NA TRBJ2-1 TRBV6-5 CASSSGTSPSLNEQFF TGTGCCAGCAGTTCAGGGACATCTCCCTCTCTCAATGAGCAGTTCTTC
TRBD1 NA TRBJ1-2 TRBV11-2 CASSFTTGPSYGYTF TGTGCCAGCAGCTTTACGACAGGGCCTTCTTATGGCTACACCTTC
TRBD1 NA TRBJ2-5 TRBV27 CASSLGDRETQYF TGTGCCAGCAGTTTAGGGGACAGGGAGACCCAGTACTTC
TRBD2 once TRBJ2-1 TRBV7-9 CASTSGYNEQFF TGTGCCAGTACTAGCGGGTACAATGAGCAGTTCTTC
NA NA TRBJ2-1 TRBV3-1/TRBV3-2 CASSREEGTSYNEQFF TGTGCCAGCAGCCGAGAGGAAGGGACATCCTACAATGAGCAGTTCTTC
TRBD2 NA TRBJ2-3 TRBV25-1 CASSRIAGVDTQYF TGTGCCAGCAGTAGAATAGCGGGAGTAGATACGCAGTATTTT
TRBD2 NA TRBJ2-3 TRBV14 CASSHISGRATDTQYF TGTGCCAGCAGTCACATTAGCGGGAGGGCCACGGATACGCAGTATTTT
TRBD2 NA TRBJ2-2 TRBV19 CASSIDPGLAGGGELFF TGTGCCAGTAGTATAGATCCGGGACTAGCGGGAGGCGGGGAGCTGTTTTTT
TRBD1 NA TRBJ2-2 TRBV7-8 CASSLQGAIAGELFF TGTGCCAGCAGCTTACAGGGGGCCATCGCCGGGGAGCTGTTTTTT
NA NA TRBJ1-5 TRBV25-1 CASSESEGSNQPQHF TGTGCCAGCAGTGAATCCGAGGGAAGCAATCAGCCCCAGCATTTT
NA NA TRBJ1-6 TRBV11-2 CASSLVESGVSPFHF TGTGCCAGCAGCTTAGTGGAGTCAGGGGTTTCACCCTTCCACTTT
NA few TRBJ2-7 TRBV9 CASSVAGLGSHEQYF TGTGCCAGCAGCGTAGCGGGATTAGGGTCGCACGAGCAGTACTTC
TRBD1 NA TRBJ2-4 TRBV19 CASSIRNRGYTSNIQYF TGTGCCAGTAGTATCCGTAACAGGGGTTACACCTCAAACATTCAGTACTTC
NA NA TRBJ2-2 TRBV2 CASSEVGRGTGELFF TGTGCCAGCAGTGAAGTGGGAAGGGGCACCGGGGAGCTGTTTTTT
TRBD1 NA TRBJ1-1 TRBV9 CASSVAPGQGRSMNTEAFF TGTGCCAGCAGCGTAGCCCCAGGACAGGGGAGGTCTATGAACACTGAAGCTTTCTTT
NA NA TRBJ1-5 TRBV3-1/TRBV3-2 CASSLTGAPVGGNQPQHF TGTGCCAGCAGCCTGACGGGTGCGCCCGTCGGGGGAAATCAGCCCCAGCATTTT
NA NA TRBJ2-7 TRBV7-9 CASSLEGRGYEQYF TGTGCCAGCAGCTTAGAGGGCAGGGGTTACGAGCAGTACTTC
TRBD1 NA TRBJ1-1 TRBV2 CASSEAQGAGTEAFF TGTGCCAGCAGTGAAGCGCAGGGGGCCGGTACTGAAGCTTTCTTT
TRBD2 NA TRBJ2-5 TRBV14 CASSRLAGVQETQYF TGTGCCAGCAGTCGACTAGCGGGAGTGCAGGAGACCCAGTACTTC
NA NA TRBJ2-3 TRBV3-1/TRBV3-2 CASSQDFRGDTQYF TGTGCCAGCAGCCAAGATTTCCGGGGAGATACGCAGTATTTT
NA NA TRBJ2-1 TRBV7-3 CASSLTGGSTSRTQFF TGTGCCAGCAGCTTAACGGGGGGAAGTACAAGCCGAACCCAGTTCTTC
TRBD2 NA TRBJ2-7 TRBV10-2 CASSTPGLAEWEQYF TGCGCCAGCAGTACCCCGGGACTAGCAGAGTGGGAGCAGTACTTC
NA NA TRBJ2-7 TRBV4-3 CASSQEDTSYEQYF TGCGCCAGCAGCCAAGAGGACACCTCCTACGAGCAGTACTTC
TRBD2 few TRBJ2-7 TRBV13 CASSQGPLAGGQYGQYF TGTGCCAGCAGCCAAGGCCCCCTAGCGGGAGGGCAATACGGGCAGTACTTC
NA few TRBJ1-5 TRBV19 CASRAPAGSNQPQHF TGTGCCAGTAGGGCTCCCGCGGGGAGCAATCAGCCCCAGCATTTT
NA NA TRBJ1-2 TRBV5-5 CASSYRVGINTGYTF TGTGCCAGCAGCTACCGGGTCGGGATTAATACGGGCTACACCTTC
NA few TRBJ1-6 TRBV27 CASSLVPISPLHF TGTGCCAGCAGCCTAGTCCCGATCTCACCCCTCCACTTT
NA few TRBJ2-5 TRBV6-1 CASSEPDSWETQYF TGTGCCAGCAGTGAACCGGACAGTTGGGAGACCCAGTACTTC
TRBD2 NA TRBJ2-1 TRBV4-3 CASSPLFLGGREVGNEQFF TGCGCCAGCAGCCCCCTTTTTCTTGGAGGGAGGGAAGTCGGGAATGAGCAGTTCTTC
NA few TRBJ2-1 TRBV6-1 CASSEAVGQGLYNEQFF TGTGCCAGCAGTGAAGCCGTCGGGCAGGGGCTATACAATGAGCAGTTCTTC
TRBD1 once TRBJ1-2 TRBV28 CASSLTGQGAFQGGYTF TGTGCCAGCAGTCTCACGGGACAGGGGGCGTTTCAAGGTGGCTACACCTTC
NA NA TRBJ1-5 TRBV5-1 CASSPGLGGLNQPQHF TGCGCCAGCAGCCCGGGCCTCGGGGGACTAAATCAGCCCCAGCATTTT
NA NA TRBJ1-4 TRBV24-1 CATSDHRALNEKLFF TGTGCCACCTCTGACCACAGGGCTCTTAATGAAAAACTGTTTTTT